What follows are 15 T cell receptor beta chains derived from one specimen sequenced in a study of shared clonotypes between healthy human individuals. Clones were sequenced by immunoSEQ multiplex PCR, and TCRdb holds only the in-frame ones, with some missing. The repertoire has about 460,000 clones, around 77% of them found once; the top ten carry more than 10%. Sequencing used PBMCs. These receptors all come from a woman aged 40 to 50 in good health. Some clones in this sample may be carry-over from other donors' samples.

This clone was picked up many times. In nucleotides, the CDR3 is TGTGCCAGCAGCTTGCGCGGCTATGAACATGGCACAGATACGCAGTATTTT. Translating gives CASSLRGYEHGTDTQYF. The chain joins TRBV7-8 to TRBJ2-3, with D uncertain. Germline CDR1 and CDR2: SGHVS and FQNEAQ. V was trimmed by 3 bases and J by 1 base, leaving 17 bases between them. This CDR3 has 17 amino acids.

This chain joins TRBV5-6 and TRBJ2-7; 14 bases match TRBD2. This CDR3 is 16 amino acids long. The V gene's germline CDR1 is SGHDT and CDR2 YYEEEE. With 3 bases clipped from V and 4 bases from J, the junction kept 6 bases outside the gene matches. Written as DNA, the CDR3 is TGTGCCAGCAGCTCGCCGACTAGCGGGAGGGTATACGAGCAGTACTTC. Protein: CASSSPTSGRVYEQYF.

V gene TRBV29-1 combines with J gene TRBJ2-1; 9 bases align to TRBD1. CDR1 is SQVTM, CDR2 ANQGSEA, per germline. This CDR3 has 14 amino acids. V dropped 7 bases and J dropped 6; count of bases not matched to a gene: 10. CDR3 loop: CSAQGTGKGNEQFF. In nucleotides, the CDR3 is TGCAGCGCCCAAGGGACAGGGAAGGGCAATGAGCAGTTCTTC.

The CDR3 here is CASSLGSPYNEQFF. CDR3 nucleotides: TGTGCCAGCAGTTTAGGTTCCCCCTACAATGAGCAGTTCTTC. The rearrangement uses TRBV27 and TRBJ2-1; D unclear. Trimming removed 2 bases from V and 2 bases from J, with 7 bases in between. CDR1 MNHEY and CDR2 SMNVEV come from the germline V gene (reference sequence). CDR3 length equals 14 residues.

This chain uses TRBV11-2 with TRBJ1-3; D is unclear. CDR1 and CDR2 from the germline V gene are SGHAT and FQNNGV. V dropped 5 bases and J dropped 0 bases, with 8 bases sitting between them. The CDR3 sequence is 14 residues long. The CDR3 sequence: CASSPSPSGNTIYF. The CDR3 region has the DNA TGTGCCAGCAGCCCATCTCCCTCTGGAAACACCATATATTTT. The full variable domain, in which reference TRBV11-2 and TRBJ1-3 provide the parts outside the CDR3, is EAGVAQSPRYKIIEKRQSVAFWCNPISGHATLYWYQQILGQGPKLLIQFQNNGVVDDSQLPKDRFSAERLKGVDSTLKIQPAKLEDSAVYLCASSPSPSGNTIYFGEGSWLTVV.

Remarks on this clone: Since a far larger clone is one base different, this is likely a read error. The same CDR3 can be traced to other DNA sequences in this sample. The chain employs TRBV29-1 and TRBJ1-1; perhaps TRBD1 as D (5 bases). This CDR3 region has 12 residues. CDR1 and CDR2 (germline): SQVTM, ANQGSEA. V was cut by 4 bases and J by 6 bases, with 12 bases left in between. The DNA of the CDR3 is TGCAGCGTTGCCGGGGGGATCGCTGAAGCTTTCTTT. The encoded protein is CSVAGGIAEAFF.

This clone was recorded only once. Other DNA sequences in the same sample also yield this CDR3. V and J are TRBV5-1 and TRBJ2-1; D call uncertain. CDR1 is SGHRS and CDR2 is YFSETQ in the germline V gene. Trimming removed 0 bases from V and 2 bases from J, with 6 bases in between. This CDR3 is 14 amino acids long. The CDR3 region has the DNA TGCGCCAGCAGCTTGGAGGCCACCTACAATGAGCAGTTCTTC. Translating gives CASSLEATYNEQFF.

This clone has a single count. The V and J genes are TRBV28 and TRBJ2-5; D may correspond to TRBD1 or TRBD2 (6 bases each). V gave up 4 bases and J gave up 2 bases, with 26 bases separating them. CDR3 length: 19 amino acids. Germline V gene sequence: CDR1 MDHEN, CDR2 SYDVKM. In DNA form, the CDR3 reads TGTGCCAGCAGTTCCCGTTGGCGGGACATTGTTCTGCCGCAAGAGACCCAGTACTTC. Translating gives CASSSRWRDIVLPQETQYF. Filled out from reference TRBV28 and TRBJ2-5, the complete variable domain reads DVKVTQSSRYLVKRTGEKVFLECVQDMDHENMFWYRQDPGLGLRLIYFSYDVKMKEKGDIPEGYSVSREKKERFSLILESASTNQTSMYLCASSSRWRDIVLPQETQYFGPGTRLLVL.

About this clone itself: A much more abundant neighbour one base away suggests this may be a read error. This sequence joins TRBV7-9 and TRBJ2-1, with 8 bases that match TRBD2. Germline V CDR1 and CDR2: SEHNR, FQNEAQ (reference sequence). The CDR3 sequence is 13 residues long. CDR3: CASSSDMGGGQLF. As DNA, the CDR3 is TGTGCCAGCAGCAGTGACATGGGCGGGGGGCAGCTCTTC. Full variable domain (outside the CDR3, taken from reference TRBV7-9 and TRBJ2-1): DTGVSQNPRHKITKRGQNVTFRCDPISEHNRLYWYRQTLGQGPEFLTYFQNEAQLEKSRLLSDRFSAERPKGSFSTLEIQRTEQGDSAMYLCASSSDMGGGQLFGPGTRLTVL.

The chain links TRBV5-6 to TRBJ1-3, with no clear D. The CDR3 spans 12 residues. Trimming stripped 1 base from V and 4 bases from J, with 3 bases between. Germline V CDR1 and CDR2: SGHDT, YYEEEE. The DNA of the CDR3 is TGTGCCAGCAGCTTGTGGGGAAACACCATATATTTT. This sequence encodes CASSLWGNTIYF.

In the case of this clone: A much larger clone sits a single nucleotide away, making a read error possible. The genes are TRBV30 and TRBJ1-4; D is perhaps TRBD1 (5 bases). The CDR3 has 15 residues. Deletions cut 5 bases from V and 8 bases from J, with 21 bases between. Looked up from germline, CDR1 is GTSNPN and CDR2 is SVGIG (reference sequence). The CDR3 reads CAWGPQAGLREKLFF. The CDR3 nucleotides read TGTGCCTGGGGCCCCCAGGCAGGGCTTAGGGAAAAACTGTTTTTT.

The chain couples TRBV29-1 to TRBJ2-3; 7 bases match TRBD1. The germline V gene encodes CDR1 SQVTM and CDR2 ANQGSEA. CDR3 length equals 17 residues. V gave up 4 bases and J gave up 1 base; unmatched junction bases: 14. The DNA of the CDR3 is TGCAGCGTTGGTCCCGGGACAGATTTTTTGGGCACAGATACGCAGTATTTT. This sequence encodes CSVGPGTDFLGTDTQYF.

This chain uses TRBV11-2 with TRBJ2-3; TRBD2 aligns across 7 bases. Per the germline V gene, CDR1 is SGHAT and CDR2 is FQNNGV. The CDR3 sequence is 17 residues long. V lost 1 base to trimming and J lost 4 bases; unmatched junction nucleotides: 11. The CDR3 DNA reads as TGTGCCAGCAGCTTAGTTAGAGGGAGGGCCAGTGCAGATACGCAGTATTTT. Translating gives CASSLVRGRASADTQYF. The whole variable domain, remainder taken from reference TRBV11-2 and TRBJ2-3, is EAGVAQSPRYKIIEKRQSVAFWCNPISGHATLYWYQQILGQGPKLLIQFQNNGVVDDSQLPKDRFSAERLKGVDSTLKIQPAKLEDSAVYLCASSLVRGRASADTQYFGPGTRLTVL.

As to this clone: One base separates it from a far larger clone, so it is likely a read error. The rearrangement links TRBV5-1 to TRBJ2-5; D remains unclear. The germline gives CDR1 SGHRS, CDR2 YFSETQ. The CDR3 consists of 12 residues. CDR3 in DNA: TGCGCCAGCAGCTTGACGCAAGAGATCCAGTACTTC. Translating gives CASSLTQEIQYF.

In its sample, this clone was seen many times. CDR3 amino acids: CASSLVGQSSYEQYF. CDR3 sequence (DNA): TGTGCCAGCAGCTTAGTTGGACAGAGCTCCTACGAGCAGTACTTC. The rearrangement joins TRBV7-2 to TRBJ2-7; D possibly corresponds to TRBD1 (6 bases). V was shortened by 1 base and J by 0 bases, with 10 bases between the two germline ends. Germline V lookup: CDR1 SGHTA, CDR2 FQGNSA. The CDR3 spans 15 residues.